The 10 T cell receptor beta chains in this list originate from one sample, sequenced in a study of T cells after yellow fever vaccination. TCRdb independently ran MiXCR on the 5' RACE reads; one entry per CDR3 protein. The sample has about 170,000 distinct CDR3 sequences; roughly 6.2% are singletons. The material sequenced was CD4+ T cells sorted from PBMCs, taken on the day of the first yellow fever vaccination. The receptors originated from a man between 18 and 29 years old who received the YFV17D yellow fever vaccine.

This clonotype was recorded at least ten times. This chain links TRBV20-1 with TRBJ2-3, with 7 bases lining up with TRBD1. The V gene's germline CDR1 is DFQATT and CDR2 SNEGSKA (reference sequence). The CDR3 spans 14 residues. V lost 5 bases and J lost 3; bases outside the gene matches: 8. CDR3 DNA: TGCAGTGCTGTAACAGGGGATGGGACAGATACGCAGTATTTT. This sequence encodes CSAVTGDGTDTQYF.

This clonotype has more than one count but fewer than ten. The chain has TRBV12-3 or TRBV12-4 and TRBJ1-3; TRBD1 is a possible D gene (6 bases). With 7 bases removed from V and 0 bases from J, the gap between germline ends came to 13 bases. The CDR3 covers 15 residues. The CDR3 is CASTPQGTSGNTIYF. CDR3 coding DNA: TGTGCCAGCACCCCACAGGGAACCTCTGGAAACACCATATATTTT.

This clonotype was observed many times. This sequence joins TRBV18 and TRBJ2-7; D is possibly TRBD1 (5 bases). V lost 3 bases and J 6 bases, leaving 12 bases between the germline ends. Germline assignment: CDR1 KGHSH and CDR2 LQKENI. This CDR3 contains 13 residues. The CDR3 coding sequence is TGTGCCAGCTCACCCGACAGCGCGATCGAGCAGTACTTC. This gives the protein CASSPDSAIEQYF.

This clonotype was recorded many times. V gene TRBV5-5 combines with J gene TRBJ2-1, with TRBD1 matching over 7 bases. The CDR3 runs to 16 residues. Germline CDR1 is SGHKS and CDR2 is YYEKEE (reference sequence). After removal of 2 bases from V and 2 bases from J, the junction contained 7 bases not matched to a gene. Here the CDR3 DNA reads TGTGCCAGCAGCTTCACAGGGGCCCGGACCTACAATGAGCAGTTCTTC. It encodes CASSFTGARTYNEQFF.

This clonotype came up many times. The V and J genes are TRBV7-6 and TRBJ2-6; 7 bases are shared with TRBD1. The CDR3 is 16 residues long. V lost 4 bases to trimming and J lost 0 bases; unmatched junction nucleotides: 3. CDR1 and CDR2 from the germline V gene are SGHVS and FNYEAQ. This CDR3 reads CASSSGTVSGANVLTF. In DNA, the CDR3 is TGTGCCAGCAGCTCGGGGACAGTCTCTGGGGCCAACGTCCTGACTTTC.

This clonotype was recorded at least ten times. This rearrangement joins TRBV29-1 to TRBJ2-3; TRBD2 matches 7 bases. The CDR3 spans 15 residues. Germline lookup yields CDR1 SQVTM and CDR2 ANQGSEA. The V and J ends lost 4 bases and 2 bases, in that order; junction bases with no gene match: 9. CDR3 residues: CSVAPGGGFTDTQYF. CDR3 bases: TGCAGCGTTGCGCCCGGCGGGGGATTCACAGATACGCAGTATTTT.

This clonotype was counted only a few times. This chain connects TRBV5-4 to TRBJ2-2, with 7 positions matching TRBD1. The J segment lost 0 bases and the V segment lost 4 bases, leaving 6 bases of the junction unmatched. From germline, CDR1 is SGHNT and CDR2 YYREEE (reference sequence). The CDR3 consists of 16 residues. CDR3 loop: CASSTPGQTNTGELFF. The CDR3 DNA reads as TGTGCCAGCAGCACCCCGGGACAGACGAACACCGGGGAGCTGTTTTTT.

This chain connects TRBV25-1 to TRBJ1-2, with a possible D match to TRBD1 (6 bases). Germline loops: CDR1 MGHDK, CDR2 SYGVNS. Between the trimmed V and J ends, which lost 3 bases and 4 bases, there was a span of 12 bases. The CDR3 consists of 14 residues. DNA of the CDR3: TGTGCCAGCAGTGACAAGGGGGGGGGCTATGGCTACACCTTC. Protein sequence: CASSDKGGGYGYTF.

At least ten counts were recorded for this clonotype. V usage is TRBV7-2 and J usage is TRBJ2-1, with 9 bases lining up with TRBD1. V lost 6 bases to trimming and J lost 0 bases; unmatched junction nucleotides: 3. CDR1 SGHTA and CDR2 FQGNSA come from the germline V gene. The CDR3 contains 15 residues. As DNA, the CDR3 is TGTGCCAGCAGAACACAGGGGGCCTCCTACAATGAGCAGTTCTTC. It yields the protein CASRTQGASYNEQFF. Full variable domain (missing parts from reference TRBV7-2 and TRBJ2-1): GAGVSQSPSNKVTEKGKDVELRCDPISGHTALYWYRQSLGQGLEFLIYFQGNSAPDKSGLPSDRFSAERTGGSVSTLTIQRTQQEDSAVYLCASRTQGASYNEQFFGPGTRLTVL.

There are many counts of this clonotype. The chain's CDR3 is CASGRGAWGNYGYTF. CDR3 nucleotides: TGCGCCAGCGGCAGGGGGGCATGGGGCAACTATGGCTACACCTTC. The rearrangement joins TRBV10-2 to TRBJ1-2, with TRBD1 matching over 7 bases. CDR1 is WSHSY and CDR2 is SAAADI in the germline V gene. Germline trimming cut 8 bases from V and 2 bases from J; bases unmatched to any gene: 11. The CDR3 runs to 15 residues.